This TCR beta chain emerged from a study of blood T cell repertoires in COVID-19. Sequenced by immunoSEQ multiplex PCR; TCRdb stores in-frame clones only, minus some. Here the sample spans around 68,000 clones, 70% to 90% being singletons. Germline V gene sequence: CDR1 DFQATT, CDR2 SNEGSKA (reference sequence). The CDR3 is 11 amino acids. The Seattle site enrolled patients during active infection and followed them longitudinally. This rearrangement joins TRBV20-1 to TRBJ2-5; 7 nucleotides agree with TRBD2. Sequencing used peripheral blood. The sequence derives from a man aged 40-55 years with COVID-19, enrolled during active disease. CDR3 sequence reads: CRPGGQETQYF. CDR3 DNA: TGCAGGCCGGGGGGACAAGAGACCCAGTACTTC.